What follows are 27 T cell receptor beta chains derived from one specimen sequenced in a study of technical replicates of blood from a handful of donors. The data were produced by immunoSEQ multiplex PCR, yet TCRdb's version contains in-frame clones alone and is incomplete. The repertoire includes 95,000 to 100,000 clones, under 97% of them detected once, and 0.2% to 0.25% sits in the top ten. The sample was T cells isolated from PBMCs. The receptor source for this set is a human donor in good health.

The chain joins TRBV7-2 to TRBJ2-1; 7 bases are a match to TRBD2. Germline loops: CDR1 SGHTA, CDR2 FQGNSA. The junction had 7 bases not matched to a gene; V was cut back by 3 bases and J by 8 bases. This CDR3 is built from 14 residues. The CDR3 sequence is CASSFFSGDYEQFF. The CDR3 region has the DNA TGTGCCAGCAGCTTTTTCAGCGGGGACTATGAGCAGTTCTTC.

This clone was counted only a few times. Here the CDR3 DNA reads TGTGCCAGCAGCCGAAGACAGGGCCTTGATGGTGGCTACACCTTC. This sequence encodes CASSRRQGLDGGYTF. This rearrangement joins TRBV5-6 to TRBJ1-2, with 7 bases aligning to TRBD1. The CDR3 totals 15 residues. Germline V gives CDR1 SGHDT, CDR2 YYEEEE. Trimming cost V 4 bases and J 7 bases; bases outside gene matches: 13.

This clone was seen once. J is TRBJ2-3 and V is TRBV5-1; TRBD2 agrees at 10 bases. The CDR3 runs 17 residues. The germline V gene has CDR1 SGHRS and CDR2 YFSETQ. J was trimmed by 2 bases and V by 0 bases; bases with no gene match: 6. The CDR3 reads CASSLALSGRPTDTQYF. CDR3 nucleotide sequence: TGCGCCAGCAGCTTGGCTCTTAGCGGGAGGCCCACAGATACGCAGTATTTT.

CDR3 protein: CAIKGQVGMETQYF. The DNA of the CDR3 is TGTGCCATCAAAGGACAGGTCGGGATGGAGACCCAGTACTTC. The J gene is TRBJ2-5, the V gene TRBV10-3; TRBD1 aligns across 7 bases. From germline, CDR1 is ENHRY and CDR2 SYGVKD. Unmatched junction bases numbered 10, after V lost 7 bases and J lost 5 bases. There are 14 residues in the CDR3.

This chain uses TRBV5-5 with TRBJ2-7, with TRBD1 matching over 7 bases. J lost 2 bases, V lost 5 bases, and 7 bases had no gene match. Germline V CDR1 and CDR2: SGHKS, YYEKEE (reference sequence). CDR3 length: 14 amino acids. CDR3 protein: CASRPGTETYEQYF. DNA for the CDR3: TGTGCCAGCAGACCCGGGACAGAAACCTACGAGCAGTACTTC.

The chain combines TRBV10-3 with TRBJ2-5; TRBD2 is a possible D gene (6 bases). Trimming left V 8 bases short and J 1 base short, with 11 bases between. Germline values: CDR1 ENHRY, CDR2 SYGVKD. CDR3 length: 13 amino acids. The DNA for the CDR3 is TGTGCCATCGGGGTAGCGGCCCAAGAGACCCAGTACTTC. Encoded protein: CAIGVAAQETQYF.

The chain has TRBV2 and TRBJ1-4; 7 nucleotides agree with TRBD1. CDR3 size: 13 residues. Germline values: CDR1 SNHLY, CDR2 FYNNEI. The V gene end was trimmed by 7 bases and the J gene end by 4 bases; junction bases not matched to a gene: 3. The CDR3, as DNA: TGTGCCAGCATCAGGGACAGTAATGAAAAACTGTTTTTT. Translating it yields CASIRDSNEKLFF. Complete variable domain (other parts from reference TRBV2 and TRBJ1-4): EPEVTQTPSHQVTQMGQEVILRCVPISNHLYFYWYRQILGQKVEFLVSFYNNEISEKSEIFDDQFSVERPDGSNFTLKIRSTKLEDSAMYFCASIRDSNEKLFFGSGTQLSVL.

The CDR3 sequence: CASSVGQGRLHEQYF. CDR3 in DNA: TGTGCCAGCAGCGTAGGTCAGGGTCGTCTCCACGAGCAGTACTTC. The chain carries TRBV9 and TRBJ2-7; possibly TRBD1 for D (5 bases). Looked up from germline, CDR1 is SGDLS and CDR2 is YYNGEE. The CDR3 loop spans 15 amino acids. Between the trimmed V and J ends, which lost 0 bases and 5 bases, there was a span of 15 bases.

V gene TRBV19 combines with J gene TRBJ2-1; 8 bases fit TRBD1. Germline V gene lookup returns CDR1 LNHDA and CDR2 SQIVND (reference sequence). Trimming took 2 bases from V and 6 from J; bases not matched to a gene: 6. This CDR3 is 15 amino acids long. The CDR3 is CASSIFRGPSNEQFF. CDR3 sequence (DNA): TGTGCCAGTAGTATATTCAGGGGGCCGTCCAATGAGCAGTTCTTC.

The genes are TRBV12-5 and TRBJ1-5; 7 nucleotides match TRBD1. Germline lookup yields CDR1 LGHNT and CDR2 FRNRAP. J lost 1 base, V lost 4 bases, and 1 base had no gene match. This CDR3 region has 14 residues. The CDR3 DNA sequence: TGTGCTAGTGGTTCGGGACAGAGCAATCAGCCCCAGCATTTT. It yields the protein CASGSGQSNQPQHF. Full variable domain (remainder filled in from reference TRBV12-5 and TRBJ1-5): DARVTQTPRHKVTEMGQEVTMRCQPILGHNTVFWYRQTMMQGLELLAYFRNRAPLDDSGMPKDRFSAEMPDATLATLKIQPSEPRDSAVYFCASGSGQSNQPQHFGDGTRLSIL.

The chain uses TRBV29-1 and TRBJ2-1; weak D call: TRBD2 (5 bases). The germline CDR1 and CDR2 sequences are SQVTM and ANQGSEA. This CDR3 has 15 residues. Trimming pared 3 bases from V and 2 bases from J, leaving 14 bases between. In nucleotides, the CDR3 is TGCAGCGTTGATAGCCGGGGAACAGCCTACAATGAGCAGTTCTTC. Encoded protein: CSVDSRGTAYNEQFF.

The V gene is TRBV2, the J gene TRBJ2-2; TRBD1 agrees at 8 bases. There are 16 residues in the CDR3. The J segment lost 2 bases and the V segment lost 7 bases, leaving 9 bases of the junction unmatched. Germline V gene sequence: CDR1 SNHLY, CDR2 FYNNEI. Here the CDR3 DNA reads TGTGCCAGCATATACGGACAGGGATTAAACACCGGGGAGCTGTTTTTT. Encoded protein: CASIYGQGLNTGELFF.

Only one count was recorded for this clone. The chain has TRBV7-2 and TRBJ2-5; 11 bases align to TRBD2. In germline, CDR1 is SGHTA, CDR2 FQGNSA. V lost 4 bases to trimming and J lost 4 bases; unmatched junction nucleotides: 5. CDR3 size: 15 residues. In DNA, the CDR3 is TGTGCCAGCAGCTACACCGGGACTAGCGGAGAGACCCAGTACTTC. Amino acids: CASSYTGTSGETQYF.

The CDR3 DNA is TGTGCCAGCGTCAGGGGGAACACCGGGGAGCTGTTTTTT. It translates to CASVRGNTGELFF. This chain links TRBV7-9 with TRBJ2-2; perhaps TRBD1 as D (6 bases). Trimming took 8 bases from V and 1 from J, leaving 8 bases between them. CDR3 size: 13 residues. Germline CDR1 and CDR2: SEHNR and FQNEAQ (reference sequence).

The V call is TRBV19, the J call TRBJ2-1, with TRBD2 as a possible D gene (6 bases). Trimming shortened V by 3 bases and J by 5 bases, and 17 bases separated the two germline ends. This CDR3 has 16 residues. Looked up from germline, CDR1 is LNHDA and CDR2 is SQIVND (reference sequence). The CDR3 spells CASSIIPGLTNNEQFF. The CDR3 DNA reads TGTGCCAGTAGTATCATACCGGGACTCACAAACAATGAGCAGTTCTTC.

The chain recombines TRBV4-1 with TRBJ1-1; 7 bases line up with TRBD1. The CDR3 length is 15 residues. The trim removed 3 bases at V and 9 bases at J, leaving 13 bases unmatched. Germline CDR1 and CDR2: MGHRA and YSYEKL. Here the CDR3 DNA reads TGCGCCAGCAGCCAGGGAGCGACAGGGAACCGAAAAGCTTTCTTT. Protein sequence: CASSQGATGNRKAFF.

V gene TRBV28 combines with J gene TRBJ2-7, with D uncertain. Per the germline V gene, CDR1 is MDHEN and CDR2 is SYDVKM. The CDR3 length is 15 residues. The germline V and J ends were trimmed by 3 bases and 0 bases, with 12 bases remaining between them. The CDR3 DNA is TGTGCCAGCAGTTTTGATAGCCCCAGCTCCTACGAGCAGTACTTC. This gives the protein CASSFDSPSSYEQYF.

The gene calls are TRBV27 and TRBJ2-7; 7 nucleotides agree with TRBD1. Germline V CDR1 and CDR2: MNHEY, SMNVEV (reference sequence). This CDR3 has 14 residues. V dropped 6 bases and J dropped 2; count of bases not matched to a gene: 7. CDR3 in amino acids: CASSLTGTTYEQYF. In nucleotides, the CDR3 is TGTGCCAGCAGCTTGACAGGGACCACCTACGAGCAGTACTTC.

The chain is built from TRBV19 and TRBJ2-6, with a possible D match to TRBD2 (6 bases). This CDR3 has 17 residues. Germline CDR1 reads LNHDA; CDR2 reads SQIVND (reference sequence). Trimming took off 0 bases at V and 3 bases at J, with 12 bases between the two ends. The CDR3, as DNA: TGTGCCAGTAGTATAGATCGGGCGGGGCGTGGGGCCAACGTCCTGACTTTC. Its translation is CASSIDRAGRGANVLTF.

In its sample, this clone was seen once. J is TRBJ1-1 and V is TRBV5-1, with TRBD1 identical over 7 bases. Germline V gene lookup returns CDR1 SGHRS and CDR2 YFSETQ. The CDR3 runs 14 residues. Trimming at V came to 4 bases and at J to 7 bases, leaving 10 bases not matched to a gene. In DNA, the CDR3 is TGCGCCAGCAGCGTTGACAGGGCTGAGGGTGAAGCTTTCTTT. The encoded protein is CASSVDRAEGEAFF.

The gene calls are TRBV18 and TRBJ1-6; D call uncertain. The germline V gene has CDR1 KGHSH and CDR2 LQKENI. The CDR3 loop spans 17 amino acids. V was trimmed by 3 bases and J by 0 bases, leaving 12 bases between them. The CDR3 region is CASSPLGGSSYNSPLHF. CDR3 sequence (DNA): TGTGCCAGCTCACCCTTGGGAGGGAGCTCCTATAATTCACCCCTCCACTTT.

V usage is TRBV7-9 and J usage is TRBJ2-7; 13 nucleotides match TRBD2. Germline CDR1 SEHNR, CDR2 FQNEAQ (reference sequence). The ends lost 5 bases at V and 4 bases at J; junction bases unmatched: 11. The CDR3 length is 17 residues. The CDR3 nucleotides are TGTGCCAGCAGCGGAACTAGCGGGAGGGCCACATGGTACGAGCAGTACTTC. Translation gives CASSGTSGRATWYEQYF. The full variable domain, its missing parts supplied by reference TRBV7-9 and TRBJ2-7, is DTGVSQNPRHKITKRGQNVTFRCDPISEHNRLYWYRQTLGQGPEFLTYFQNEAQLEKSRLLSDRFSAERPKGSFSTLEIQRTEQGDSAMYLCASSGTSGRATWYEQYFGPGTRLTVT.

This chain connects TRBV5-4 to TRBJ1-3; D is perhaps TRBD1 (5 bases). Germline V gene lookup returns CDR1 SGHNT and CDR2 YYREEE (reference sequence). V was trimmed by 6 bases and J by 0 bases, leaving 10 bases between them. CDR3 length: 14 amino acids. CDR3 in amino acids: CASKTGGSGNTIYF. DNA of the CDR3: TGTGCCAGCAAAACCGGGGGCTCTGGAAACACCATATATTTT.

The V gene is TRBV18, the J gene TRBJ1-1, with D tentatively TRBD1 (6 bases). Germline CDR1 KGHSH, CDR2 LQKENI. The V end lost 2 bases, the J end lost 1 base, and 17 bases lay between the germline ends. The CDR3 is 17 amino acids. This chain's CDR3 is CASSPTGKNGPNTEAFF. The CDR3 region has the DNA TGTGCCAGCTCACCAACAGGGAAGAATGGGCCGAACACTGAAGCTTTCTTT.

This chain links TRBV16 with TRBJ2-5; tentatively, D is TRBD1 (5 bases). The length of the CDR3 is 15 residues. The V end was cut by 1 base, the J end by 1 base, with 10 bases between. CDR1 and CDR2 from the germline V gene are KGHSY and FQNENV. DNA of the CDR3: TGTGCCAGCAGCCAATTGCGAGACAGCCAAGAGACCCAGTACTTC. Translation gives CASSQLRDSQETQYF.

The chain carries TRBV7-9 and TRBJ1-1; D possibly corresponds to TRBD1 (6 bases). In germline, CDR1 is SEHNR, CDR2 FQNEAQ (reference sequence). With 9 bases removed from V and 4 bases from J, the gap between germline ends came to 27 bases. This CDR3 is built from 17 residues. The CDR3 loop reads CASRHPQGRVKGTEAFF. CDR3 coding DNA: TGTGCCAGTCGTCATCCCCAGGGGAGGGTCAAAGGCACTGAAGCTTTCTTT.

The CDR3 region has the DNA TGCGCCAGCAGCCAAGATCCGGTCGAAGGGAGGACCAGGGAGCTGTTTTTT. Protein sequence: CASSQDPVEGRTRELFF. The chain uses TRBV4-1 and TRBJ2-2; perhaps TRBD2 as D (6 bases). This CDR3 spans 17 amino acids. V was cut by 0 bases and J by 9 bases, with 20 bases left in between. CDR1 MGHRA and CDR2 YSYEKL come from the germline V gene.